The 11 T cell receptor beta chains listed next were all sequenced from one sample in a study of cytomegalovirus exposure and HLA in healthy donors. The PCR had 60 Vbeta and 13 Jbeta primers. Sequencing was performed with immunoSEQ multiplex PCR; in TCRdb, only in-frame clones are kept and a portion is missing. This table has under 150,000 clones, roughly 80% appearing once. Sequencing was performed on PBMCs. The receptors were gathered from a man aged 45-60 years in good health and CMV-seronegative.

The chain uses TRBV27 and TRBJ2-7; 14 bases map to TRBD2. Germline-derived CDR1 and CDR2 are MNHEY and SMNVEV (reference sequence). The trim removed 2 bases at V and 7 bases at J, leaving 7 bases unmatched. This CDR3 is built from 16 residues. CDR3 residues: CASSLGGLAGEEEQYF. In nucleotides, the CDR3 is TGTGCCAGCAGTTTAGGGGGACTAGCGGGAGAGGAAGAGCAGTACTTC.

The chain employs TRBV5-1 and TRBJ2-7; tentative D call: TRBD2 (6 bases). Germline CDR1 and CDR2: SGHRS and YFSETQ. V was shortened by 0 bases and J by 6 bases, with 16 bases between the two germline ends. This CDR3 contains 15 residues. Written as DNA, the CDR3 is TGCGCCAGCAGCTTGGGCGGGGCCCGTCTCGGCGAGCAGTACTTC. It specifies CASSLGGARLGEQYF.

This chain links TRBV5-1 with TRBJ1-2, with TRBD1 identical over 10 bases. CDR3 size: 14 residues. Trimming at V came to 4 bases and at J to 8 bases, leaving 8 bases not matched to a gene. Germline V CDR1 and CDR2: SGHRS, YFSETQ. The CDR3 reads CASSIRQGAGGYTF. CDR3 nucleotide sequence: TGCGCCAGCAGCATCCGACAGGGGGCAGGGGGCTACACCTTC.

This clone occurred once. The V gene is TRBV5-1, the J gene TRBJ1-1, with 9 nucleotides matching TRBD1. Germline V gene lookup returns CDR1 SGHRS and CDR2 YFSETQ. This CDR3 is 14 amino acids long. J lost 5 bases, V lost 6 bases, and 8 bases had no gene match. The CDR3 reads CASTQTGGMTEAFF. The DNA for the CDR3 is TGCGCCAGCACGCAGACAGGGGGTATGACTGAAGCTTTCTTT.

This clone was found once. J is TRBJ2-1 and V is TRBV7-3; a weak D match, TRBD2 (6 bases). The ends were cut back, 2 bases at V and 8 bases at J, with 10 bases in the middle. The CDR3 covers 13 residues. CDR1 SGHTA and CDR2 FQGTGA come from the germline V gene. DNA for the CDR3: TGTGCCAGCAGCTTACTACTAGCAGATGAGCAGTTCTTC. Its translation is CASSLLLADEQFF.

This clone was seen once. The chain uses TRBV27 and TRBJ2-3; tentative D call: TRBD1 (6 bases). Between the trimmed V and J ends, which lost 0 bases and 2 bases, there was a span of 21 bases. Germline V CDR1 and CDR2: MNHEY, SMNVEV (reference sequence). The CDR3 length is 19 residues. CDR3 sequence (DNA): TGTGCCAGCAGTTTATCGTCCCCTTCAGGGGTCCAATCCACAGATACGCAGTATTTT. This sequence encodes CASSLSSPSGVQSTDTQYF.

The chain employs TRBV6-6 and TRBJ2-7; the match to TRBD2 covers 7 bases. The CDR3 spans 14 residues. V shed 2 bases, J shed 6 bases, and the junction held 7 bases outside the gene matches. Germline V gene data show CDR1 as MNHNY and CDR2 as SVGAGI (reference sequence). In nucleotides, the CDR3 is TGTGCCAGCAGTTACAGGGCTAGCGGAGGCGAGCAGTACTTC. Translation: CASSYRASGGEQYF.

The gene calls are TRBV2 and TRBJ2-2; no firm D call. V was clipped by 3 bases and J by 4 bases, with 12 bases between them. The CDR3 runs 15 residues. CDR1 is SNHLY and CDR2 is FYNNEI in the germline V gene. The CDR3 sequence is CASSDDSLGTGELFF. The CDR3 nucleotides read TGTGCCAGCAGTGATGACTCGTTGGGCACCGGGGAGCTGTTTTTT.

This chain connects TRBV25-1 to TRBJ2-1; 7 nucleotides match TRBD2. Germline CDR1 MGHDK, CDR2 SYGVNS. The CDR3 has 16 amino acids. Unmatched junction bases numbered 14, after V lost 8 bases and J lost 4 bases. The CDR3: CASGGDRNSMYNEQFF. In DNA, the CDR3 is TGTGCCAGCGGGGGGGATAGAAATTCCATGTACAATGAGCAGTTCTTC.

The chain joins TRBV11-3 to TRBJ2-7; possible D gene TRBD1, 6 bases. Deletions cut 5 bases from V and 2 bases from J, with 19 bases between. The V gene's germline CDR1 is SGHNT and CDR2 YENEEA. The CDR3 covers 16 residues. The CDR3 DNA reads as TGTGCCAGCAGCCGTTTGTGGGACAATCGGCCCTACGAGCAGTACTTC. It is translated as CASSRLWDNRPYEQYF.

The CDR3 DNA is TGTGCCAGTAGTACCAGAGAGGGAAAAGCTTTCTTT. As protein: CASSTREGKAFF. This chain connects TRBV19 to TRBJ1-1; no clear D. The CDR3 contains 12 residues. Per germline, CDR1 LNHDA and CDR2 SQIVND (reference sequence). V gave up 4 bases and J gave up 9 bases, with 12 bases separating them.